A single TCR beta chain is shown here with its context. The sample originates from a study of blood T cell repertoires in COVID-19. The CDR3 consists of 15 residues. The junction had 9 bases not matched to a gene; V was cut back by 6 bases and J by 9 bases. Germline CDR1 is MDHEN and CDR2 is SYDVKM. In the original analysis: By means of reference gene primer amplification, nucleated cell counts were estimated. The assay was immunoSEQ multiplex PCR, and TCRdb's table has in-frame clones only and misses some. V and J calls plus clone size are reproduced from that table; the DNA served to infer D and trimming. The table has approximately 190,000 clones, 70% to 90% seen once.

Material: peripheral blood. This receptor was identified in a man aged 80 or over with acute or convalescent COVID-19. This chain links TRBV28 with TRBJ2-1; 12 bases are a match to TRBD2. CDR3 DNA sequence: TGTGCCAGCAGCCGAGGGACTAGCGGGCTCGTTGAGCAGTTCTTC. Translating it yields CASSRGTSGLVEQFF.